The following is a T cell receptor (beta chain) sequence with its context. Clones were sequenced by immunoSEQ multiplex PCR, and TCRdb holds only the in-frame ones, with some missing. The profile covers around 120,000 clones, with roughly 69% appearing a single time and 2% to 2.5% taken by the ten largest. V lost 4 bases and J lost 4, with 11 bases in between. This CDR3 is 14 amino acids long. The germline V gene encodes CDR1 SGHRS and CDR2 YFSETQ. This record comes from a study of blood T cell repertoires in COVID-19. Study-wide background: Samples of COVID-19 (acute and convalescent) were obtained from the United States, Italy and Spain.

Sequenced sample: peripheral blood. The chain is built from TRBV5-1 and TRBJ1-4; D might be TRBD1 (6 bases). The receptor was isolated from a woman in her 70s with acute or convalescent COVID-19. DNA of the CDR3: TGCGCCAGCAGCACGACAGGTATTAATGAAAAACTGTTTTTT. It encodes CASSTTGINEKLFF.